The entry that follows covers one T cell receptor beta chain sequence. The antigen it recognizes is unknown. Per-base qualities were not stored, and no clone one base away is much larger. Instrument on record: Illumina NovaSeq 6000. TCRalpha and TCRbeta cDNA libraries were constructed by 5'RACE with constant-segment primers, with sample barcodes and unique molecular identifiers being introduced. RNA was extracted from every sample with Trizol reagent. The libraries were amplified in two PCR steps, and the second step added a second sample barcode and Illumina TruSeq adapters. Libraries were sequenced on an Illumina NovaSeq with 2 x 150 bp paired-end reads. The original pipeline was this. With migec v1.2.7, reads were demultiplexed and then collapsed into UMI-guided consensus sequences. With mixcr v2.1.11, UMI consensuses were aligned to TRA and TRB V and J templates and assembled into clonotypes. Clonotypes were classified as expanded or contracted when called significant by both edgeR and NoisET, with noise models trained on biological replicates. For edgeR calls, the cutoffs were a false discovery rate-adjusted p below 0.01 and a log2 fold-change threshold of 1. As an exploratory analysis of dynamics, PCA with hierarchical clustering was applied to max-normalized trajectories of the 1000 most abundant clonotypes. The CD4 or CD8 phenotype of responding clones was assigned using the separately sequenced CD4+ and CD8+ repertoires. TCRdb reprocessed the public reads (quality trimming at Q25 with fastp, clone calling with MiXCR) and kept in-frame beta chains. Rows with one shared CDR3 protein collapse into an entry with the most common genes and DNA. These V and J calls rely on TCRdb rather than the paper's analysis. For this sample there are a few hundred thousand distinct CDR3 sequences; roughly 17% appear just once. 20% to 25% of the sample belongs to the ten largest clones.

These data are taken from a study of T-cell memory formation after mild COVID-19 (dated by TCRdb to about 2021). Regarding the research as a whole: TCR sequence clusters from the two donors were largely donor specific. Two young, previously healthy adult volunteers made up the cohort, one male and one female. T-cell clones expanding and contracting after mild COVID-19 in two donors were tracked by longitudinal TCRalpha and TCRbeta repertoire sequencing.

Overall study outcomes, separate from this receptor: The second-wave clones that peaked on day 37 were not confirmed to be SARS-CoV-2 specific. From day 15 to 85, contracting clones showed balanced CD4/CD8 phenotypes, whereas a second wave of clones that expanded from day 15 to 37 leaned towards CD4+. Only a couple of mild cases were covered by the study, and larger cohorts that include severe cases with pre-infection samples were considered necessary. Contracting CD4+ clones turned up mainly in the CM and EM memory subsets, whereas EMRA was where CD8+ clones were enriched. The detection of some responding clones in pre-infection memory suggests that pre-existing cross-reactive memory T cells joined the SARS-CoV-2 response.

Ficoll-Paque density gradient centrifugation was the method used to isolate PBMCs. Cut back by 5 bases and 8 bases, the V and J ends lie 19 bases apart. Its CDR3 holds 15 amino acids, cysteine through phenylalanine. Only CDR3 DNA remains: 45 bases, in frame from the first base. Looking up the germline V gene yields CDR1 SGHTA and CDR2 FQGNSA. This sequence uses TRBV7-2 and TRBJ2-1, with TRBD1 tentatively as D gene (6 bases match). The receptor's source is a man between 18 and 29 years old who had mild COVID-19 (a few samples of this study predate the infection). The sample titles of this study are shuffled in the database, so cell type and time point are left out; the donor was told from shared clones. The sequenced material came from PBMCs or a T cell subset sorted from them (not recorded which). The CDR3 protein is CASSLDRDILDEQFF. DNA sequence: TGTGCCAGCAGCCTAGACCGGGACATTCTGGATGAGCAGTTCTTC.